The rows below give T cell receptor beta chains drawn from one sample of a study of cytomegalovirus exposure and HLA in healthy donors. Method: immunoSEQ multiplex PCR; TCRdb's copy keeps in-frame clones and lacks some. This repertoire shows roughly 130,000 clones, approximately 8.8% found once; its top ten account for 5.5%. Sequencing was done on a sample of PBMCs. Source of these receptors: a man aged 35 to 55 in good health and CMV-seronegative. Each CDR3 is given with its conserved first and last residue. D genes are given only for firm matches. Some rows have no size entry. The others give once, few or many, or a class for an expanded clone.

V	size	J	D	CDR3	DNA
TRBV5-1	few	TRBJ1-1	TRBD1	CASSLGGQYTEAFF	TGCGCCAGCAGCTTGGGGGGACAGTACACTGAAGCTTTCTTT
TRBV6-5	few	TRBJ1-5	TRBD1	CASSWDRGCNQPQHF	TGTGCCAGCAGTTGGGACAGGGGCTGCAATCAGCCCCAGCATTTT
TRBV13	few	TRBJ2-1	TRBD1	CASSRRTGVYNEQFF	TGTGCCAGCAGCCGTAGGACAGGGGTATACAATGAGCAGTTCTTC
TRBV9	-	TRBJ2-1	-	CASSVAGQARYGEQFF	TGTGCCAGCAGCGTAGCAGGGCAGGCTCGGTACGGGGAGCAGTTCTTC
TRBV2	-	TRBJ2-5	-	CASSGGDESLPIQETQYF	TGTGCCAGCAGTGGCGGGGACGAAAGCCTTCCGATTCAAGAGACCCAGTACTTC
TRBV7-9	-	TRBJ1-5	-	CASSPGKDNQPQHF	TGTGCCAGCAGCCCCGGGAAAGACAATCAGCCCCAGCATTTT
TRBV7-3	few	TRBJ2-3	TRBD2	CASSTIAGGTDTQYF	TGTGCCAGCAGCACAATAGCGGGGGGAACAGATACGCAGTATTTT
TRBV29-1	-	TRBJ2-1	-	CSVAGRRDNEQFF	TGCAGCGTTGCGGGGAGGCGGGACAATGAGCAGTTCTTC
TRBV28	few	TRBJ1-4	-	CASSFLEKLFF	TGTGCCAGCAGTTTTCTTGAAAAACTGTTTTTT
TRBV7-9	-	TRBJ1-1	TRBD1	CASSRRDRYTEAFF	TGTGCCAGCAGCCGCCGGGACAGATACACTGAAGCTTTCTTT
TRBV11-2	-	TRBJ1-1	-	CASSLDRVAFF	TGTGCCAGCAGCTTAGATCGGGTAGCTTTCTTT
TRBV28	-	TRBJ2-2	-	CAITTQVTGELFF	TGTGCCATCACGACACAGGTCACCGGGGAGCTGTTTTTT
TRBV5-1	few	TRBJ2-1	TRBD1	CASSLEGAQNNEQFF	TGCGCCAGCAGCTTGGAGGGGGCGCAGAACAATGAGCAGTTCTTC
TRBV29-1	few	TRBJ2-3	-	CSVEGRYGGTDTQYF	TGCAGCGTTGAAGGCCGCTACGGGGGCACAGATACGCAGTATTTT
TRBV10-3	few	TRBJ2-2	TRBD1	CAISGETGVTGELFF	TGTGCCATCAGTGGCGAGACAGGGGTCACCGGGGAGCTGTTTTTT
TRBV19	-	TRBJ1-2	TRBD1	CASTKWDSNYGYTF	TGTGCCAGTACTAAATGGGACAGCAACTATGGCTACACCTTC
TRBV4-3	few	TRBJ2-5	TRBD2	CASSQTSGPSTQYF	TGCGCCAGCAGCCAGACTAGCGGACCTTCGACCCAGTACTTC
TRBV19	few	TRBJ1-1	-	CASSVTGNPPAFF	TGTGCCAGTAGTGTGACCGGGAACCCTCCAGCTTTCTTT
TRBV4-1	-	TRBJ1-1	TRBD1	CASSGTGGRTTEAFF	TGCGCCAGCAGCGGGACAGGGGGAAGGACCACTGAAGCTTTCTTT
TRBV6-4	-	TRBJ1-2	-	CASEKGGRAGYGYTF	TGTGCCAGCGAAAAGGGGGGGAGGGCAGGCTATGGCTACACCTTC
TRBV13	-	TRBJ1-2	-	CASSLRVLTDYGYTF	TGTGCCAGCAGCTTAAGAGTCCTGACAGACTATGGCTACACCTTC
TRBV9	-	TRBJ2-5	-	CASSVGDREETQYF	TGTGCCAGCAGCGTAGGTGACAGAGAAGAGACCCAGTACTTC
TRBV12-5	-	TRBJ2-2	TRBD1	CASGLVPGTGAGELFF	TGTGCTAGTGGTTTGGTACCCGGGACAGGGGCCGGGGAGCTGTTTTTT